The 10 T cell receptor beta chains presented below share a single source sample, sequenced in a study of blood T cells in healthy people across ages. Primed by a sample-barcoded 5' primer and a J-beta primer mix, a second PCR proceeded for about 6 to 12 cycles. TCRdb passed the 5' RACE reads through MiXCR, listing each CDR3 protein once. The sample has about 1.5 million distinct CDR3 sequences; 35% to 45% are singletons. The sequencing input was blood. The receptor set was obtained from a woman in her late teens or twenties in good health.

V usage is TRBV6-2 or TRBV6-3 and J usage is TRBJ2-2; D is possibly TRBD2 (5 bases). Germline CDR1 is MNHEY and CDR2 is SVGEGT. There are 16 residues in the CDR3. The V end lost 6 bases, the J end lost 0 bases, and 14 bases lay between the germline ends. The CDR3 here is CASRPSGSANTGELFF. DNA of the CDR3: TGTGCCAGCAGACCGAGCGGCTCCGCGAACACCGGGGAGCTGTTTTTT.

This clonotype was seen a handful of times. This chain uses TRBV11-2 with TRBJ2-2; 13 bases are shared with TRBD2. V dropped 5 bases and J dropped 5; count of bases not matched to a gene: 11. Germline loops: CDR1 SGHAT, CDR2 FQNNGV. There are 18 residues in the CDR3. The DNA for the CDR3 is TGTGCCAGCAGCACAAGGACTAGCGGGAGTCCGGGAACCGGGGAGCTGTTTTTT. As protein: CASSTRTSGSPGTGELFF. Complete variable domain (other parts from reference TRBV11-2 and TRBJ2-2): EAGVAQSPRYKIIEKRQSVAFWCNPISGHATLYWYQQILGQGPKLLIQFQNNGVVDDSQLPKDRFSAERLKGVDSTLKIQPAKLEDSAVYLCASSTRTSGSPGTGELFFGEGSRLTVL.

This chain uses TRBV5-1 with TRBJ2-7; D ambiguous. This CDR3 comprises 16 residues. Germline V gene data show CDR1 as SGHRS and CDR2 as YFSETQ. Between the trimmed V and J ends, which lost 1 base and 4 bases, there was a span of 18 bases. The CDR3 DNA sequence: TGCGCCAGCAGCTTGATCGAAAGCTTCAAAGTGTACGAGCAGTACTTC. This codes for CASSLIESFKVYEQYF.

The J gene is TRBJ1-1, the V gene TRBV13; no clear D gene. Trimming left V 5 bases short and J 4 bases short, with 11 bases between. The germline gives CDR1 PRHDT, CDR2 FYEKMQ (reference sequence). The CDR3 covers 13 residues. CDR3 residues: CASSRRTATEAFF. The CDR3 DNA reads as TGTGCCAGCAGCCGAAGGACCGCCACTGAAGCTTTCTTT.

This clonotype was observed a few times. The V call is TRBV3-1, the J call TRBJ1-2; no definite D call. The V end was cut by 3 bases, the J end by 8 bases, with 7 bases between. CDR1 and CDR2 from the germline V gene are LGHDT and YNNKEL (reference sequence). This CDR3 has 11 amino acids. This CDR3 is CASSQTEGYTF. Here the CDR3 DNA reads TGTGCCAGCAGCCAGACTGAGGGCTACACCTTC.

In its sample, this clonotype was seen a few times. V is TRBV15 and J is TRBJ2-1, with TRBD1 identical over 11 bases. The trim removed 4 bases at V and 0 bases at J, leaving 2 bases unmatched. This CDR3 is 16 amino acids long. CDR1 is LNHNV and CDR2 is YYDKDF in the germline V gene (reference sequence). The CDR3 protein is CATSKGQGASYNEQFF. In DNA, the CDR3 is TGTGCCACCAGCAAAGGACAGGGGGCCTCCTACAATGAGCAGTTCTTC.

This clonotype occurred many times. V gene TRBV7-2 combines with J gene TRBJ2-7, with D possibly TRBD2 on 5 matching bases. This CDR3 comprises 12 residues. Trimming took off 1 base at V and 6 bases at J, with 7 bases between the two ends. The germline V gene encodes CDR1 SGHTA and CDR2 FQGNSA. CDR3 sequence (DNA): TGTGCCAGCAGCTTAGGAGGGCGCGAGCAGTACTTC. This encodes CASSLGGREQYF.

V gene TRBV12-3 or TRBV12-4 combines with J gene TRBJ2-3, with TRBD1 matching 10 bases. V lost 6 bases to trimming and J lost 5 bases; unmatched junction nucleotides: 8. The CDR3 totals 15 residues. The CDR3 nucleotides read TGTGCCAGCAGATTGACAGGGGGCAAGGGAGATACGCAGTATTTT. It translates to CASRLTGGKGDTQYF.

This clonotype occurred many times. The chain has TRBV7-9 and TRBJ2-1; D might be TRBD2 (5 bases). Between the trimmed V and J ends, which lost 4 bases and 3 bases, there was a span of 13 bases. The CDR3 has 15 residues. Germline-derived CDR1 and CDR2 are SEHNR and FQNEAQ (reference sequence). The CDR3 sequence is CASSSYPTNYNEQFF. The DNA of the CDR3 is TGTGCCAGCAGCTCATACCCGACTAACTACAATGAGCAGTTCTTC.

CDR3 protein: CASTTDGIYGYTF. CDR3 DNA sequence: TGTGCCAGCACCACCGACGGAATCTATGGCTACACCTTC. The chain uses TRBV12-3 or TRBV12-4 and TRBJ1-2; D gene ambiguous. The V and J ends lost 7 bases and 4 bases respectively, with 13 bases between them. CDR3 length equals 13 residues.